Below are 15 T cell receptor beta chains sequenced from a single sample in a study of blood T cell repertoires in COVID-19. Assay used: immunoSEQ multiplex PCR; TCRdb lists only in-frame clones, some missing. The sample holds approximately 150,000 clones, around four fifths seen once. Material for sequencing was peripheral blood. These receptors originate from a woman aged 70-85 years who had recovered from COVID-19.

V gene TRBV7-2 combines with J gene TRBJ2-1; D uncertain. Between the trimmed V and J ends, which lost 6 bases and 10 bases, there was a span of 16 bases. CDR3 length: 13 residues. Per germline, CDR1 SGHTA and CDR2 FQGNSA. In DNA form, the CDR3 reads TGTGCCAGCAGTCAAGAGCTACCCAGGGAGCAGTTCTTC. Amino acids: CASSQELPREQFF.

J is TRBJ1-2 and V is TRBV27; 7 bases line up with TRBD1. CDR1 is MNHEY and CDR2 is SMNVEV in the germline V gene (reference sequence). V dropped 3 bases and J dropped 3; count of bases not matched to a gene: 7. The CDR3 totals 15 residues. This chain's CDR3 is CASSFLPGGDYGYTF. DNA of the CDR3: TGTGCCAGCAGTTTCTTACCAGGGGGTGACTATGGCTACACCTTC.

This clone was counted once. The chain is built from TRBV29-1 and TRBJ2-3, with 9 bases matching TRBD2. Germline V CDR1 and CDR2: SQVTM, ANQGSEA. The junction had 7 bases not matched to a gene; V was cut back by 6 bases and J by 0 bases. This CDR3 has 15 residues. The chain's CDR3 is CSVAPTSGSTDTQYF. The CDR3 bases are TGCAGCGTCGCCCCAACTAGCGGGAGCACAGATACGCAGTATTTT.

The rearrangement joins TRBV23-1 to TRBJ2-3; tentative D call: TRBD2 (5 bases). TRBV23-1 is recorded as an ORF, its role being uncertain. The CDR3 is 16 residues long. V gave up 1 base and J gave up 0 bases, with 11 bases separating them. This chain's CDR3 is CASSQYGERSTDTQYF. The CDR3 nucleotides read TGCGCCAGCAGTCAATATGGGGAGAGAAGCACAGATACGCAGTATTTT.

This clone was picked up one time. The V call is TRBV18, the J call TRBJ2-7; a weak D match, TRBD2 (6 bases). The CDR3 has 15 residues. Germline-derived CDR1 and CDR2 are KGHSH and LQKENI. Trimming removed 3 bases from V and 0 bases from J, with 12 bases in between. The CDR3 coding sequence is TGTGCCAGCTCACCGAGACTAGGGAGCTCCTACGAGCAGTACTTC. Encoded protein: CASSPRLGSSYEQYF.

The genes are TRBV5-6 and TRBJ1-2; TRBD1 matches at 9 bases. CDR1 and CDR2 from the germline V gene are SGHDT and YYEEEE. The V segment lost 4 bases and the J segment 3 bases; nucleotides outside the gene matches: 4. The CDR3 length is 14 residues. The CDR3 DNA is TGTGCCAGCAGCCCTACAGGGGGCTACTATGGCTACACCTTC. Protein product: CASSPTGGYYGYTF.

The chain recombines TRBV11-3 with TRBJ2-3; no clear D. With 4 bases removed from V and 1 base from J, the gap between germline ends came to 6 bases. CDR3 length: 13 residues. Looked up from germline, CDR1 is SGHNT and CDR2 is YENEEA. The CDR3 here is CASSSVGTDTQYF. The CDR3 DNA follows: TGTGCCAGCAGCTCAGTGGGCACAGATACGCAGTATTTT.

V is TRBV6-2 or TRBV6-3 and J is TRBJ2-7; 7 bases align to TRBD2. V gave up 4 bases and J gave up 2 bases; unmatched junction bases: 11. CDR3 length: 16 amino acids. Germline V CDR1 and CDR2: MNHEY, SVGEGT. CDR3 sequence (DNA): TGTGCCAGCAGTTCCCTCCGGCGGGAGCCGACCTACGAGCAGTACTTC. As protein: CASSSLRREPTYEQYF.

The rearrangement joins TRBV5-4 to TRBJ1-4; 10 bases match TRBD1. CDR3 size: 14 residues. CDR1 is SGHNT and CDR2 is YYREEE in the germline V gene (reference sequence). V was clipped by 2 bases and J by 8 bases; unmatched bases: 3. CDR3 nucleotides: TGTGCCAGCAGCTTAGGGGGACAGGGGGAAAAACTGTTTTTT. This codes for CASSLGGQGEKLFF.

The genes are TRBV18 and TRBJ1-2, with TRBD1 matching 10 bases. The CDR3 sequence is 15 residues long. Germline CDR1 and CDR2: KGHSH and LQKENI. V lost 0 bases and J lost 6; bases outside the gene matches: 4. The chain's CDR3 is CASSPPIGTGDGYTF. CDR3 DNA sequence: TGTGCCAGCTCACCACCGATAGGGACAGGGGATGGCTACACCTTC.

This clone is a singleton in its sample. The chain recombines TRBV4-3 with TRBJ2-3; TRBD1 matches at 8 bases. V was clipped by 0 bases and J by 0 bases; unmatched bases: 2. Germline values: CDR1 LGHNA, CDR2 YSLEER. This CDR3 has 16 residues. CDR3 in amino acids: CASSQDHRGSTDTQYF. The CDR3 region has the DNA TGCGCCAGCAGCCAAGATCACAGGGGGAGCACAGATACGCAGTATTTT.

The rearrangement uses TRBV2 and TRBJ2-7; maybe TRBD2 (6 bases). The V gene's germline CDR1 is SNHLY and CDR2 FYNNEI. This CDR3 region has 14 residues. The V and J ends lost 4 bases and 3 bases respectively, with 13 bases between them. As DNA, the CDR3 is TGTGCCAGCAGTGGGAAGGCGGGGAGCTACGAGCAGTACTTC. Protein sequence: CASSGKAGSYEQYF.

This chain links TRBV6-5 with TRBJ1-5, with 7 nucleotides matching TRBD1. The CDR3 spans 15 residues. Germline V lookup: CDR1 MNHEY, CDR2 SVGAGI. V lost 10 bases to trimming and J lost 6 bases; unmatched junction nucleotides: 15. CDR3 sequence reads: CATSAESGGLQPQHF. The CDR3 DNA sequence: TGTGCCACCTCGGCAGAGTCAGGGGGGCTTCAGCCCCAGCATTTT.

The chain carries TRBV2 and TRBJ2-3, with D perhaps matching TRBD2 (6 bases). V was clipped by 7 bases and J by 6 bases, with 11 bases between them. CDR1 is SNHLY, CDR2 FYNNEI, per germline. The CDR3 has 12 amino acids. CDR3 nucleotides: TGTGCCAGCAACCCGGGAGCGGATACGCAGTATTTT. Translating it yields CASNPGADTQYF.

The rearrangement uses TRBV20-1 and TRBJ2-1; D ambiguous. V was clipped by 3 bases and J by 7 bases, with 7 bases between them. The CDR3 length is 11 residues. CDR1 is DFQATT and CDR2 is SNEGSKA in the germline V gene (reference sequence). The CDR3 region has the DNA TGCAGTGCTAGGGCCTTTAATGAGCAGTTCTTC. It translates to CSARAFNEQFF.